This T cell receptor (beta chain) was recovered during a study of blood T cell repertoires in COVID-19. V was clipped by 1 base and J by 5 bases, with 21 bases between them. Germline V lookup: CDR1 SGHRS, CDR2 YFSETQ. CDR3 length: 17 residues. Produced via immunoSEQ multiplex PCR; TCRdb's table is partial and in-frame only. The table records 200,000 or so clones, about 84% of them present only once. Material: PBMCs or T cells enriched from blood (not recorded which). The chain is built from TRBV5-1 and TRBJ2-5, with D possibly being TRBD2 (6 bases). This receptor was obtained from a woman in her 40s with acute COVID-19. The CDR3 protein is CASSLRPSVKGEETQYF. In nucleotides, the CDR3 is TGCGCCAGCAGCTTGCGGCCTAGCGTGAAAGGAGAGGAGACCCAGTACTTC.